Described below is a single TCR beta chain sequence and its context. From germline, CDR1 is SGHAT and CDR2 FQNNGV. V lost 1 base to trimming and J lost 5 bases, with 11 bases between them. This CDR3 is built from 14 residues. The sample is drawn from a study of blood T cell repertoires in COVID-19. Study in general: Researchers got acute and convalescent COVID-19 samples from the United States, Italy and Spain.

Per the authors' pipeline: By means of reference gene primer amplification, nucleated cell counts were estimated. The data were produced by immunoSEQ multiplex PCR, yet TCRdb's version contains in-frame clones alone and is incomplete. That table supplies the V and J calls and clone size; D and trimming were determined from the DNA. Altogether around 120,000 clones are present, 87% being singletons, with the ten largest covering 25% to 35%. Sequencing was carried out using peripheral blood. This TCR was recovered from a woman aged 70-85 years with acute or convalescent COVID-19. The genes are TRBV11-2 and TRBJ1-1; unclear D gene. The CDR3 here is CASSLALGRTEAFF. The CDR3 nucleotides are TGTGCCAGCAGCTTAGCGTTGGGGAGAACTGAAGCTTTCTTT.